This TCR beta chain was found in a study of radiation and T cells in renal cell carcinoma. Study-wide points: Top tumor clonotypes rose in blood 2 weeks post-radiation, then contracted. Without pretreatment biopsies, baseline tumor clonotype presence was undetermined.

Turning to this clone: The antigen is unknown.

Time point noted: baseline pretreatment blood. Documented treatment: 15 Gy SBRT to primary tumor, nephrectomy 4 weeks later. The tumor was a clear cell renal cell carcinoma. Germline V gene lookup returns CDR1 SEHNR and CDR2 FQNEAQ (reference sequence). Trimming shortened V by 3 bases and J by 2 bases, and 13 bases separated the two germline ends. The CDR3 is 15 residues long. TCRdb keeps only in-frame clones here, not all; method: immunoSEQ multiplex PCR. The table includes about 150,000 clones, 88% detected once. The rearrangement links TRBV7-9 to TRBJ1-2; D is unclear. The clonotype originates from a woman in her 70s with renal cell carcinoma. The sample in question was blood, obtained from a patient whose treatment included radiotherapy and nephrectomy. The CDR3 here is CASSFPAVVNYGYTF. Written as DNA, the CDR3 is TGTGCCAGCAGCTTCCCCGCGGTCGTAAACTATGGCTACACCTTC.